The rows below give T cell receptor beta chains drawn from one sample of a study of blood T cell repertoires in COVID-19. Some clones are missing from TCRdb's copy, which holds only in-frame ones; the method was immunoSEQ multiplex PCR. The data show about 90,000 clones, approximately 80% seen once. Sequenced sample: peripheral blood. The receptors stem from a woman aged 70-85 years with acute or convalescent COVID-19. Both conserved end residues are trimmed from each CDR3.

V: TRBV7-3; length: 14; CDR3: ASSLMSAGGGGELF
V: TRBV7-8; length: 13; CDR3: ASSPPGRGKETQY
V: TRBV5-4; length: 13; CDR3: ASSWVAGVQETQY
V: TRBV7-9; length: 12; CDR3: ASQQGFSYNEQF
V: TRBV5-1; length: 14; CDR3: ASSLGTGTGVETQY
V: TRBV2; length: 14; CDR3: ASSDILVGGMYEQY
V: TRBV11-2; length: 11; CDR3: ASRKTGGGEQF
V: TRBV30; length: 11; CDR3: AWGDTLGYGYT
V: TRBV14; length: 9; CDR3: ASSHTYEQY
V: TRBV18; length: 14; CDR3: ASSPQRTSGQETQY
V: TRBV3-1/TRBV3-2; length: 11; CDR3: ASRLRGEETQY
V: TRBV2; length: 13; CDR3: ASGQGAPWNSPLH
V: TRBV2; length: 11; CDR3: ASRATGLYEQY
V: TRBV5-1; length: 14; CDR3: ASSLAAGPSYNEQF
V: TRBV7-8; length: 15; CDR3: ASSLAWQGLAQTIQY
V: TRBV3-1/TRBV3-2; length: 17; CDR3: ASSQEYSGGAGNTGELF
V: TRBV7-3; length: 17; CDR3: ASSLKPSPRGHQNYGYT
V: TRBV5-1; length: 12; CDR3: ASSAASMNTEAF
V: TRBV19; length: 12; CDR3: ASSIAGAQETQY
V: TRBV28; length: 12; CDR3: ASSLLPGSYEQY
V: TRBV7-8; length: 15; CDR3: ASSLDNRGVIPGELF
V: TRBV6-6; length: 13; CDR3: ASSKTSGSFNEQF
V: TRBV5-6; length: 16; CDR3: ASSLPGLAGGGYETQY
V: TRBV3-1/TRBV3-2; length: 13; CDR3: ASSLRTGGGTEAF
V: TRBV6-2/TRBV6-3; length: 13; CDR3: ASSYGTEFNQPQH
V: TRBV7-6; length: 13; CDR3: ASSSASSGRGEQF
V: TRBV27; length: 11; CDR3: ASRRQGGETQY
V: TRBV5-4; length: 13; CDR3: ASSLWGVERTGYT
V: TRBV4-3; length: 13; CDR3: ASSQDGGSNSPLH
V: TRBV27; length: 13; CDR3: ASSLLQRGYNEQF
V: TRBV28; length: 14; CDR3: ASSPGGPPSGNTIY
V: TRBV12-3/TRBV12-4; length: 11; CDR3: ASSLKPNTEAF
V: TRBV28; length: 10; CDR3: ASMEGWYEAF
V: TRBV19; length: 12; CDR3: ASSIPGQGDEQY
V: TRBV6-5; length: 13; CDR3: ASSYGAHSNYGYT